A single sample gave rise to the 22 T cell receptor beta chains below, sequenced in a study of T cells in tuberculosis. Assay: immunoSEQ multiplex PCR; the TCRdb copy retains only in-frame clones and omits some. Among around 30,000 clones, roughly 88% were seen once, and the ten largest hold around 5.5%. Time point defined: new active TB diagnosis, blood taken before or within 7 days of starting treatment. Source: PBMCs, taken at tuberculosis diagnosis. These receptors originate from an adult with tuberculosis.

This clone was picked up one time. V is TRBV2 and J is TRBJ2-5, with D perhaps matching TRBD2 (5 bases). Looked up from germline, CDR1 is SNHLY and CDR2 is FYNNEI. This CDR3 region has 13 residues. With 5 bases removed from V and 5 bases from J, the gap between germline ends came to 12 bases. Here the CDR3 reads CASSWTEEETQYF. In DNA, the CDR3 is TGTGCCAGCAGTTGGACTGAGGAGGAGACCCAGTACTTC.

This chain connects TRBV12-5 to TRBJ2-7; 12 nucleotides line up with TRBD2. Germline CDR1 LGHNT, CDR2 FRNRAP. The V segment lost 5 bases and the J segment 5 bases; nucleotides outside the gene matches: 10. This CDR3 contains 16 residues. CDR3 nucleotides: TGTGCTAGTGGTCAAGTCCTAGCGGGAGGGTCCCACGAGCAGTACTTC. This gives the protein CASGQVLAGGSHEQYF.

The rearrangement links TRBV28 to TRBJ1-5; D gene unclear. V gave up 8 bases and J gave up 5 bases, with 13 bases separating them. Looked up from germline, CDR1 is MDHEN and CDR2 is SYDVKM. This CDR3 is built from 13 residues. For the CDR3, the DNA is TGTGCCAGCGGAGGGCACAACCATCAGCCCCAGCATTTT. It codes for CASGGHNHQPQHF.

The V and J genes are TRBV29-1 and TRBJ2-4; no firm D call. This CDR3 spans 14 amino acids. Deletions cut 0 bases from V and 0 bases from J, with 6 bases between. Germline CDR1 and CDR2: SQVTM and ANQGSEA. The CDR3 nucleotides read TGCAGCGTTGAAGACAGATTAGCCAAAAACATTCAGTACTTC. Residues: CSVEDRLAKNIQYF.

The chain recombines TRBV19 with TRBJ1-2, with D perhaps TRBD1 (5 bases). Trimming cost V 5 bases and J 3 bases, with 13 bases left between them. The CDR3 is 14 residues long. Germline V gives CDR1 LNHDA, CDR2 SQIVND (reference sequence). The CDR3 sequence: CASSFKTVYYGYTF. CDR3 nucleotide sequence: TGTGCCAGTAGTTTCAAGACAGTCTACTATGGCTACACCTTC. Together with reference TRBV19 and TRBJ1-2, the CDR3 gives the full variable domain: DGGITQSPKYLFRKEGQNVTLSCEQNLNHDAMYWYRQDPGQGLRLIYYSQIVNDFQKGDIAEGYSVSREKKESFPLTVTSAQKNPTAFYLCASSFKTVYYGYTFGSGTRLTVV.

This clone came up a few times. The rearrangement joins TRBV7-9 to TRBJ1-5; 7 bases align to TRBD1. Germline V lookup: CDR1 SEHNR, CDR2 FQNEAQ (reference sequence). The CDR3 is 14 residues long. The junction had 8 bases not matched to a gene; V was cut back by 6 bases and J by 6 bases. The CDR3 loop reads CASSSTGFGQPQHF. As DNA, the CDR3 is TGTGCCAGCAGTTCGACAGGGTTCGGTCAGCCCCAGCATTTT.

V usage is TRBV5-6 and J usage is TRBJ2-6; a weak D match, TRBD2 (5 bases). The germline CDR1 and CDR2 sequences are SGHDT and YYEEEE. This CDR3 has 15 amino acids. Trimming removed 5 bases from V and 0 bases from J, with 9 bases in between. In nucleotides, the CDR3 is TGTGCCAGCAGTTATGGACTCTCTGGGGCCAACGTCCTGACTTTC. Amino acids: CASSYGLSGANVLTF.

The CDR3 nucleotides read TGTGCCACCAGCAAAGACAGATCGAACACTGAAGCTTTCTTT. Residues: CATSKDRSNTEAFF. This chain joins TRBV15 and TRBJ1-1, with a weak D call TRBD1 (5 bases). The V end lost 4 bases, the J end lost 1 base, and 10 bases lay between the germline ends. The CDR3 spans 14 residues. Germline V gene data show CDR1 as LNHNV and CDR2 as YYDKDF (reference sequence).

The chain has TRBV30 and TRBJ2-3; perhaps TRBD1 as D (5 bases). Germline loops: CDR1 GTSNPN, CDR2 SVGIG (reference sequence). The CDR3 totals 12 residues. V was trimmed by 4 bases and J by 5 bases, leaving 10 bases between them. The CDR3 loop is CAWTGSGDTQYF. In nucleotides, the CDR3 is TGTGCCTGGACAGGGTCCGGAGATACGCAGTATTTT.

The chain uses TRBV9 and TRBJ2-1; 8 bases line up with TRBD1. Germline CDR1 SGDLS, CDR2 YYNGEE. The CDR3 extends over 15 amino acids. With 1 base clipped from V and 4 bases from J, the junction kept 4 bases outside the gene matches. CDR3 in DNA: TGTGCCAGCAGCGTAACGGACAGGGAGTACAATGAGCAGTTCTTC. This gives the protein CASSVTDREYNEQFF.

J is TRBJ2-7 and V is TRBV19, with TRBD1 identical over 9 bases. Germline V gene lookup returns CDR1 LNHDA and CDR2 SQIVND (reference sequence). The CDR3 loop spans 16 amino acids. The V segment lost 0 bases and the J segment 5 bases; nucleotides outside the gene matches: 8. Here the CDR3 reads CASSIDPGQGIHEQYF. As DNA, the CDR3 is TGTGCCAGTAGTATAGATCCCGGACAGGGGATCCACGAGCAGTACTTC.

With respect to this clone: The junction shows a germline mismatch at one end, possibly a read error. The J gene is TRBJ2-5, the V gene TRBV28, with TRBD1 matching over 10 bases. This CDR3 contains 14 residues. Per germline, CDR1 MDHEN and CDR2 SYDVKM. The CDR3, as DNA: TGTGCCAGCAGCCAGGGACAGGGGAAAGAGGCCCAGTACTTC. This codes for CASSQGQGKEAQYF.

The V and J genes are TRBV6-4 and TRBJ1-1, with 8 bases identical to TRBD1. After removal of 7 bases from V and 3 bases from J, the junction contained 13 bases not matched to a gene. This CDR3 contains 16 residues. Germline assignment: CDR1 MRHNA and CDR2 SNTAGT. DNA of the CDR3: TGTGCCAGCAAATTAGACCCCAGGGGGCGCGACACTGAAGCTTTCTTT. Translating gives CASKLDPRGRDTEAFF.

This clone has just a few counts. The V call is TRBV4-2, the J call TRBJ2-2; weak D call: TRBD2 (6 bases). The V end was cut by 1 base, the J end by 0 bases, with 9 bases between. Looked up from germline, CDR1 is LGHNA and CDR2 is YNFKEQ. The CDR3 has 16 amino acids. The CDR3 loop reads CASSQAGTSNTGELFF. DNA of the CDR3: TGTGCCAGCAGCCAAGCTGGGACTTCGAACACCGGGGAGCTGTTTTTT.

The chain has TRBV7-2 and TRBJ2-2, with TRBD1 matching over 7 bases. This CDR3 is 15 amino acids long. Trimming removed 5 bases from V and 4 bases from J; junction bases left unmatched: 7. The germline V gene has CDR1 SGHTA and CDR2 FQGNSA. As DNA, the CDR3 is TGTGCCAGCAGCCCTATAGGACAGGCCACCGGGGAGCTGTTTTTT. Its protein product is CASSPIGQATGELFF.

The V call is TRBV7-7, the J call TRBJ2-1, with 8 bases matching TRBD2. Germline assignment: CDR1 SSHAT and CDR2 FNYEAQ (reference sequence). The length of the CDR3 is 15 residues. After removal of 4 bases from V and 6 bases from J, the junction contained 8 bases not matched to a gene. CDR3 sequence reads: CASSSSGGQVNEQFF. CDR3 sequence (DNA): TGTGCCAGCAGCTCCAGCGGGGGCCAAGTCAATGAGCAGTTCTTC.

The V and J genes are TRBV4-1 and TRBJ2-7, with 8 bases fitting TRBD1. This CDR3 is built from 15 residues. CDR1 is MGHRA and CDR2 is YSYEKL in the germline V gene. The J segment lost 1 base and the V segment lost 5 bases, leaving 7 bases of the junction unmatched. CDR3 DNA sequence: TGCGCCAGCAGCGCGGACAGGGTAGAATCCTACGAGCAGTACTTC. This encodes CASSADRVESYEQYF.

The genes are TRBV2 and TRBJ2-6; 7 bases are shared with TRBD1. CDR1 and CDR2 from the germline V gene are SNHLY and FYNNEI. The length of the CDR3 is 16 residues. Trimming cost V 5 bases and J 0 bases; bases outside gene matches: 4. The CDR3 loop reads CASSRTGASGANVLTF. The CDR3 DNA reads as TGTGCCAGCAGTAGAACAGGGGCCTCTGGGGCCAACGTCCTGACTTTC.

The rearrangement uses TRBV9 and TRBJ2-1, with 9 bases identical to TRBD2. With V trimmed by 6 bases and J by 8 bases, 9 bases remained unmatched. Germline V lookup: CDR1 SGDLS, CDR2 YYNGEE. CDR3 size: 14 residues. The CDR3 is CASKPAGGNDEQFF. For the CDR3, the DNA is TGTGCCAGCAAACCCGCGGGGGGGAACGATGAGCAGTTCTTC.

The sample holds a few counts of this clone. The chain employs TRBV7-6 and TRBJ1-3, with a possible D match to TRBD1 (5 bases). Germline V gene lookup returns CDR1 SGHVS and CDR2 FNYEAQ. V was shortened by 5 bases and J by 10 bases, with 9 bases between the two germline ends. The CDR3 sequence is 11 residues long. CDR3 protein: CASSPGGTIYF. CDR3 DNA sequence: TGTGCCAGCAGCCCCGGGGGGACCATATATTTT.

The gene calls are TRBV5-8 and TRBJ1-3, with D tentatively TRBD1 (6 bases). From germline, CDR1 is SGHTS and CDR2 YDEGEE. The V end was cut by 0 bases, the J end by 1 base, with 11 bases between. The CDR3 length is 16 residues. As DNA, the CDR3 is TGTGCCAGCAGCTTGGCGGGGGGGCCTTCTGGAAACACCATATATTTT. Its translation is CASSLAGGPSGNTIYF.

V gene TRBV30 combines with J gene TRBJ1-6, with no clear D. V lost 4 bases and J 0 bases, leaving 10 bases between the germline ends. Germline-derived CDR1 and CDR2 are GTSNPN and SVGIG (reference sequence). The CDR3 extends over 15 amino acids. In DNA, the CDR3 is TGTGCCTGGAAGCTGTTGAGCTCCTATAATTCACCCCTCCACTTT. The encoded protein is CAWKLLSSYNSPLHF.